The 19 T cell receptor beta chains below come from one sample, sequenced in a study of cytomegalovirus exposure and HLA in healthy donors. The PCR had 60 Vbeta and 13 Jbeta primers. Clones were sequenced by immunoSEQ multiplex PCR, and TCRdb holds only the in-frame ones, with some missing. The data contain 100,000 to 150,000 clones, roughly four fifths of them singletons. What was sequenced was PBMCs. The receptors were gathered from a middle-aged woman in good health and CMV-seropositive.

This clone was detected a few times. This sequence joins TRBV5-1 and TRBJ1-2, with 8 nucleotides matching TRBD1. The CDR3 loop spans 14 amino acids. Unmatched junction bases numbered 7, after V lost 4 bases and J lost 5 bases. Germline-derived CDR1 and CDR2 are SGHRS and YFSETQ. The CDR3 region is CASSPAGGEYGYTF. Written as DNA, the CDR3 is TGCGCCAGCAGCCCAGCAGGGGGCGAATATGGCTACACCTTC.

This chain joins TRBV6-1 and TRBJ2-6; no reliable D call. V was clipped by 3 bases and J by 0 bases, with 15 bases between them. The germline gives CDR1 MNHNS, CDR2 SASEGT. The CDR3 covers 18 residues. As DNA, the CDR3 is TGTGCCAGCAGTGACCACATGACCCGGAGCTCTGGGGCCAACGTCCTGACTTTC. Protein product: CASSDHMTRSSGANVLTF.

V usage is TRBV19 and J usage is TRBJ1-2, with 9 bases identical to TRBD1. The ends lost 3 bases at V and 7 bases at J; junction bases unmatched: 6. Germline V gives CDR1 LNHDA, CDR2 SQIVND (reference sequence). The CDR3 consists of 14 residues. The CDR3 nucleotides are TGTGCCAGTAGTATCGACAGGGGGGATTGTGGCTACACCTTC. This codes for CASSIDRGDCGYTF.

The chain joins TRBV19 to TRBJ2-2; 11 bases match TRBD2. Germline assignment: CDR1 LNHDA and CDR2 SQIVND (reference sequence). The CDR3 sequence is 15 residues long. V trimming: 4 bases; J trimming: 6 bases; junction bases outside the gene matches: 4. CDR3 sequence (DNA): TGTGCCAGTAGTACAGTAGCGGGAGGGCCCGGGGAGCTGTTTTTT. Its translation: CASSTVAGGPGELFF.

This clone was seen only a few times. CDR3 in amino acids: CASSVEASGRPSSYNEQFF. The CDR3 region has the DNA TGTGCCAGCAGCGTAGAAGCTAGCGGGAGGCCCAGCTCCTACAATGAGCAGTTCTTC. The chain combines TRBV9 with TRBJ2-1; TRBD2 agrees at 11 bases. V lost 0 bases and J lost 0; bases outside the gene matches: 8. Germline V gene data show CDR1 as SGDLS and CDR2 as YYNGEE. The CDR3 runs 19 residues.

The rearrangement joins TRBV6-5 to TRBJ1-1; perhaps TRBD1 as D (5 bases). V lost 0 bases and J 7 bases, leaving 9 bases between the germline ends. Germline CDR1 and CDR2: MNHEY and SVGAGI. This CDR3 is built from 13 residues. The CDR3 here is CASSYSMGGEAFF. CDR3 in DNA: TGTGCCAGCAGTTACTCGATGGGGGGTGAAGCTTTCTTT.

Here the CDR3 reads CASRPDTGTTRYEQYF. The CDR3 DNA is TGTGCCAGCAGGCCCGACACCGGGACAACCCGCTACGAGCAGTACTTC. This chain links TRBV25-1 with TRBJ2-7; tentative D call: TRBD1 (6 bases). Trimming left V 6 bases short and J 3 bases short, with 21 bases between. In germline, CDR1 is MGHDK, CDR2 SYGVNS. This CDR3 has 16 amino acids.

V is TRBV5-4 and J is TRBJ1-5; D may be TRBD1 (6 bases). The CDR3 covers 14 residues. Germline V lookup: CDR1 SGHNT, CDR2 YYREEE (reference sequence). Trimming left V 1 base short and J 5 bases short, with 10 bases between. The CDR3 loop is CASSLRGGDQPQHF. CDR3 nucleotides: TGTGCCAGCAGCTTGAGAGGGGGAGATCAGCCCCAGCATTTT.

The rearrangement links TRBV6-6 to TRBJ2-7; TRBD1 matches 9 bases. Germline trimming cut 0 bases from V and 3 bases from J; bases unmatched to any gene: 6. The CDR3 is 16 amino acids. Germline V gene data show CDR1 as MNHNY and CDR2 as SVGAGI (reference sequence). CDR3 bases: TGTGCCAGCAGTTACTCCACCGGGACAGGGAGCTACGAGCAGTACTTC. Its translation is CASSYSTGTGSYEQYF.

The gene calls are TRBV15 and TRBJ2-3, with a weak D call TRBD2 (5 bases). The V gene lost 0 bases and the J gene lost 4 bases, with 11 bases spanning the gap. Germline loops: CDR1 LNHNV, CDR2 YYDKDF (reference sequence). This CDR3 comprises 15 residues. CDR3 DNA sequence: TGTGCCACCAGCAGAGATCCGGGGTGGTCAGATACGCAGTATTTT. Amino acids: CATSRDPGWSDTQYF.

This clone was counted a single time. This rearrangement joins TRBV14 to TRBJ1-4, with TRBD1 matching 7 bases. CDR3 length: 16 amino acids. Germline V lookup: CDR1 SGHDN, CDR2 FVKESK. V was pared by 0 bases and J by 7 bases, with 8 bases of the junction left unmatched. In DNA, the CDR3 is TGTGCCAGCAGCCAAGATGAGGCAGGGGGTGGTGAAAAACTGTTTTTT. This sequence encodes CASSQDEAGGGEKLFF.

This chain joins TRBV6-1 and TRBJ1-5, with a possible D match to TRBD1 (6 bases). Trimming pared 7 bases from V and 7 bases from J, leaving 17 bases between. This CDR3 comprises 14 residues. Germline CDR1 is MNHNS and CDR2 is SASEGT. Here the CDR3 reads CASTPGHSSQPQHF. CDR3 bases: TGTGCCAGCACCCCGGGACATTCGAGCCAGCCCCAGCATTTT.

The chain's CDR3 is CASSPSLRDRLYNEQFF. DNA of the CDR3: TGTGCCAGCAGCCCAAGTCTCAGGGACAGACTTTACAATGAGCAGTTCTTC. The rearrangement joins TRBV5-5 to TRBJ2-1; 7 bases fit TRBD1. CDR3 size: 17 residues. CDR1 SGHKS and CDR2 YYEKEE come from the germline V gene (reference sequence). Trimming at V came to 4 bases and at J to 4 bases, leaving 14 bases not matched to a gene.

The chain has TRBV9 and TRBJ1-5; no clear D gene. This CDR3 contains 13 residues. Trimming pared 2 bases from V and 7 bases from J, leaving 10 bases between. Germline V gene sequence: CDR1 SGDLS, CDR2 YYNGEE. The CDR3 protein is CASSVSTEQPQHF. CDR3 sequence (DNA): TGTGCCAGCAGCGTCTCCACAGAGCAGCCCCAGCATTTT.

The chain is built from TRBV12-5 and TRBJ1-4; D remains ambiguous. This CDR3 region has 14 residues. Germline V gene lookup returns CDR1 LGHNT and CDR2 FRNRAP. V was pared by 2 bases and J by 3 bases, with 7 bases between. The CDR3 spells CASGLTASNEKLFF. CDR3 nucleotides: TGTGCTAGTGGTTTGACAGCTTCTAATGAAAAACTGTTTTTT.

This chain joins TRBV7-9 and TRBJ1-2; 7 nucleotides line up with TRBD1. The V gene end was trimmed by 5 bases and the J gene end by 4 bases; junction bases not matched to a gene: 10. Germline V gene lookup returns CDR1 SEHNR and CDR2 FQNEAQ (reference sequence). This CDR3 region has 15 residues. The CDR3: CASSQTGATFYGYTF. The CDR3 DNA is TGTGCCAGCAGCCAAACAGGGGCAACGTTCTATGGCTACACCTTC. The variable domain in full, with the rest retrieved from reference TRBV7-9 and TRBJ1-2, is DTGVSQNPRHKITKRGQNVTFRCDPISEHNRLYWYRQTLGQGPEFLTYFQNEAQLEKSRLLSDRFSAERPKGSFSTLEIQRTEQGDSAMYLCASSQTGATFYGYTFGSGTRLTVV.

This chain links TRBV5-1 with TRBJ1-4; maybe TRBD1 (5 bases). Germline-derived CDR1 and CDR2 are SGHRS and YFSETQ. The CDR3 length is 14 residues. V lost 3 bases and J lost 7, with 13 bases in between. Here the CDR3 DNA reads TGCGCCAGCAGCTGGGGGAGGATGGCTGAAAAACTGTTTTTT. Its protein product is CASSWGRMAEKLFF.

The V call is TRBV15, the J call TRBJ2-2, with D possibly matching TRBD2 (5 bases). The CDR3 is 16 amino acids. V lost 2 bases, J lost 5 bases, and 15 bases lay in between. Germline lookup yields CDR1 LNHNV and CDR2 YYDKDF (reference sequence). Here the CDR3 reads CATSRPGGSATGELFF. CDR3 sequence (DNA): TGTGCCACCAGCAGACCGGGTGGTAGCGCTACCGGGGAGCTGTTTTTT. The full variable domain, completed using reference TRBV15 and TRBJ2-2, is DAMVIQNPRYQVTQFGKPVTLSCSQTLNHNVMYWYQQKSSQAPKLLFHYYDKDFNNEADTPDNFQSRRPNTSFCFLDIRSPGLGDTAMYLCATSRPGGSATGELFFGEGSRLTVL.

The sample holds a few counts of this clone. V gene TRBV9 combines with J gene TRBJ2-7; D remains unclear. The CDR3 extends over 14 amino acids. Germline CDR1 and CDR2: SGDLS and YYNGEE. Trimming left V 2 bases short and J 7 bases short, with 16 bases between. The CDR3 sequence: CASSVGSTALEQYF. DNA for the CDR3: TGTGCCAGCAGCGTGGGCTCGACGGCTTTGGAGCAGTACTTC.